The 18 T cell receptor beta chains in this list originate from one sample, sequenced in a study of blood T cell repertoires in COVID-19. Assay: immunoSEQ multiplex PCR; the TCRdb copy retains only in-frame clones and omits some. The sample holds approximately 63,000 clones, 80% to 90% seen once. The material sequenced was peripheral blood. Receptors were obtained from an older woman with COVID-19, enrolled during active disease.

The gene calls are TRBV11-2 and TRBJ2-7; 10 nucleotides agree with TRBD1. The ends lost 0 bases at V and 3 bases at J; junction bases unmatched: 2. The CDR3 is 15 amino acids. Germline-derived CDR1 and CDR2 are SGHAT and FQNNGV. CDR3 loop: CASSLEGQGIYEQYF. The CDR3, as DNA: TGTGCCAGCAGCTTAGAGGGACAGGGGATCTACGAGCAGTACTTC.

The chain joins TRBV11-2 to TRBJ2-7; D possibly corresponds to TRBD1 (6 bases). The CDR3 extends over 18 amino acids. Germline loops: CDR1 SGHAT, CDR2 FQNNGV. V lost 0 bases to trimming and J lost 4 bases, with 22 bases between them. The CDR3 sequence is CASSLDRGGSQWVYEQYF. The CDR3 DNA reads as TGTGCCAGCAGCTTAGACCGAGGGGGTAGTCAGTGGGTATACGAGCAGTACTTC.

The CDR3 coding sequence is TGCGCCAGCAGCCAAGATCGGCGGGGCGGGTTTGACAATCAGCCCCAGCATTTT. Its protein product is CASSQDRRGGFDNQPQHF. This chain joins TRBV4-1 and TRBJ1-5; possible D gene TRBD1, 5 bases. Trimming cost V 0 bases and J 3 bases, with 18 bases left between them. Germline lookup yields CDR1 MGHRA and CDR2 YSYEKL. The CDR3 spans 18 residues.

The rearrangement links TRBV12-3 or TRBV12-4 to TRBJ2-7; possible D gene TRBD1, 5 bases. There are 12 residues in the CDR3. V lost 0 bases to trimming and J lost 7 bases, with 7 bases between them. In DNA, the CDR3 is TGTGCCAGCAGTTTAGCGGGGCATGAGCAGTACTTC. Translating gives CASSLAGHEQYF.

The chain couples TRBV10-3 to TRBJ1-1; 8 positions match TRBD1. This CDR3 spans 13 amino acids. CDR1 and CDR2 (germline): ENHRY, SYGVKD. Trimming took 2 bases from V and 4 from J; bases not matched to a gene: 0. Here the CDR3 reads CAISETGGTEAFF. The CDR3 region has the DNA TGTGCCATCAGTGAGACAGGGGGCACTGAAGCTTTCTTT.

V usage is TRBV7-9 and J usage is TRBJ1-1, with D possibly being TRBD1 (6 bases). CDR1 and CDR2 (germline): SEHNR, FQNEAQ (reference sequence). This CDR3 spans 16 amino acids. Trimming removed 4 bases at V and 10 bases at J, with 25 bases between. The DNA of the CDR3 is TGTGCCAGCAGCTCTGGGGCGGTGGGGGCGGTCAACGTAGCTTTCTTT. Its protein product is CASSSGAVGAVNVAFF.

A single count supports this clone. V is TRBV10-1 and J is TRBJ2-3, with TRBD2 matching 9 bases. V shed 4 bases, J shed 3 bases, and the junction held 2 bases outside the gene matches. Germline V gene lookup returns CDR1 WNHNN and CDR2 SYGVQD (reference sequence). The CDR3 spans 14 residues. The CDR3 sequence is CASSVSGRTDTQYF. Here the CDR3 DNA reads TGCGCCAGCAGTGTCAGCGGGAGGACAGATACGCAGTATTTT.

The CDR3 DNA is TGTGCCTGGATCACCTTCCAACCGTCAGGGGTTCCCTACGAGCAGTACTTC. This translates into CAWITFQPSGVPYEQYF. The rearrangement uses TRBV30 and TRBJ2-7; D is perhaps TRBD1 (6 bases). V lost 4 bases and J 2 bases, leaving 24 bases between the germline ends. The CDR3 loop spans 17 amino acids. Per germline, CDR1 GTSNPN and CDR2 SVGIG (reference sequence).

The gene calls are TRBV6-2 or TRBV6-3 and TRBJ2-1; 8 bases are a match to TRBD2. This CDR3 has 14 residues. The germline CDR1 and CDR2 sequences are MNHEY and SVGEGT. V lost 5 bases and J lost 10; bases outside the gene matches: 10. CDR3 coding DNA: TGTGCCAGCAGTCGGGGACTAGAAGTGAGCGAGCAGTTCTTC. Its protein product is CASSRGLEVSEQFF.

CDR3 region: CASSPTGMNEKLFF. CDR3 DNA sequence: TGTGCCAGCAGCCCTACAGGGATGAATGAAAAACTGTTTTTT. The chain joins TRBV25-1 to TRBJ1-4, with D tentatively TRBD1 (6 bases). Trimming took off 6 bases at V and 5 bases at J, with 13 bases between the two ends. This CDR3 comprises 14 residues. Germline assignment: CDR1 MGHDK and CDR2 SYGVNS.

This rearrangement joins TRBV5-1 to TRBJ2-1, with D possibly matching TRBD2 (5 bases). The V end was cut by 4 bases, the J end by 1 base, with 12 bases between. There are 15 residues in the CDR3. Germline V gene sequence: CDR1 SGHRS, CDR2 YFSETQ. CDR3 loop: CASSPPGRSYNEQFF. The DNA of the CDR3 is TGCGCCAGCAGCCCACCGGGGAGATCCTACAATGAGCAGTTCTTC.

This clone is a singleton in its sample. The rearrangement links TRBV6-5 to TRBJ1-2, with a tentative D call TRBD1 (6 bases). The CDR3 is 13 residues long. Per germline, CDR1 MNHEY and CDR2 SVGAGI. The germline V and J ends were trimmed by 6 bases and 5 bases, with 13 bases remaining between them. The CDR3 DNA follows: TGTGCCAGCAGAGCGGGACAATTGTATGGCTACACCTTC. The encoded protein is CASRAGQLYGYTF.

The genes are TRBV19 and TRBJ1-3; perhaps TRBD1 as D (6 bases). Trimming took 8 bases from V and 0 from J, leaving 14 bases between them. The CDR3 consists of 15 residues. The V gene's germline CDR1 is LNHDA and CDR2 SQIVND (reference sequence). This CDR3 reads CASGGQTISGNTIYF. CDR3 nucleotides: TGTGCCAGTGGAGGACAGACCATCTCTGGAAACACCATATATTTT.

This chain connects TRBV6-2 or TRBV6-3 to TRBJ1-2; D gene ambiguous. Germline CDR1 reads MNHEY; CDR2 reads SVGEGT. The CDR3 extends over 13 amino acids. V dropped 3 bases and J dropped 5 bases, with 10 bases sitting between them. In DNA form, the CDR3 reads TGTGCCAGCAGTTATGGGCCGATGTATGGCTACACCTTC. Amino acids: CASSYGPMYGYTF.

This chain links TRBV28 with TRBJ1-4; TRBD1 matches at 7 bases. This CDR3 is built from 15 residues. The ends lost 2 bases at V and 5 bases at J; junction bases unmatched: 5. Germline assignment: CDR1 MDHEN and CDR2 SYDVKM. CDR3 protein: CASSLGDSRNEKLFF. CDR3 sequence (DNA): TGTGCCAGCAGTTTAGGGGACAGTAGGAATGAAAAACTGTTTTTT.

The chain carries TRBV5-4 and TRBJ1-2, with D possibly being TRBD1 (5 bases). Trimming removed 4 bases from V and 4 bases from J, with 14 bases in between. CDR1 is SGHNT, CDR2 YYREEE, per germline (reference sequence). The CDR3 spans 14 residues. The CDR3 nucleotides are TGTGCCAGCAGCCCTGGGCAGGGAACCTATGGCTACACCTTC. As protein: CASSPGQGTYGYTF.

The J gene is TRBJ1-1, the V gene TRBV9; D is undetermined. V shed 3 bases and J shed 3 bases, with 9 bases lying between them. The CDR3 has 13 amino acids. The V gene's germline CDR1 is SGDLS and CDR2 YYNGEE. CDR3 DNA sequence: TGTGCCAGCAGCGGCGGCAAGGACACTGAAGCTTTCTTT. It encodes CASSGGKDTEAFF.

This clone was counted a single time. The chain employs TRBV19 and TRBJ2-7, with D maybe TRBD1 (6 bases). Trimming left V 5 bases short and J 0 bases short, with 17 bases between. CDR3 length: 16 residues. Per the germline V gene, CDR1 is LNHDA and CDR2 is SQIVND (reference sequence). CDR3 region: CASSPYREKASYEQYF. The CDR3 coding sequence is TGTGCCAGTAGTCCTTACAGGGAAAAGGCCTCCTACGAGCAGTACTTC.